The T cell receptor (beta chain) under discussion was sequenced for a study of cytomegalovirus exposure and HLA in healthy donors. Trimming removed 2 bases at V and 2 bases at J, with 11 bases between. The CDR3 runs to 14 residues. Germline loops: CDR1 GTSNPN, CDR2 SVGIG (reference sequence). Primers: 60 Vbeta forward and 13 Jbeta reverse. Profiling relied on immunoSEQ multiplex PCR, and the TCRdb table lists in-frame clones only, not all of them. The table lists 100,000 or so clones, under 85% of them singletons. J is TRBJ2-3 and V is TRBV30; possibly TRBD1 for D (5 bases). The sequence was obtained from a man aged 30 to 45 in good health and CMV-seronegative. Material: PBMCs. The CDR3 is CAWSISGATDTQYF. The CDR3 nucleotides are TGTGCCTGGAGTATCAGTGGGGCCACAGATACGCAGTATTTT.